A selection of T cell receptor beta chains follows, all from one sample in a study of shared clonotypes between healthy human individuals. Using immunoSEQ multiplex PCR, the repertoire was profiled, and TCRdb retains in-frame clones only, with some absent. The sample records 470,000 or so clones, roughly 80% being singletons. The sample was PBMCs. All receptors derive from a woman aged 40 to 50 in good health. Some clones in this sample may be carry-over from other donors' samples. Both conserved end residues are part of each CDR3. The D gene is left open where the match is weak.

cdr3_aa: CASRPTRARETQYF
d_call: .
j_call: TRBJ2-5
v_call: TRBV27

cdr3_aa: CASSRQGATGELFF
d_call: TRBD1
j_call: TRBJ2-2
v_call: TRBV11-3

cdr3_aa: CASSFGQGSSYEQYF
d_call: TRBD1
j_call: TRBJ2-7
v_call: TRBV9

cdr3_aa: CAWSVGRGTEAFF
d_call: .
j_call: TRBJ1-1
v_call: TRBV30

cdr3_aa: CASSARLAGTVGELFF
d_call: TRBD2
j_call: TRBJ2-2
v_call: TRBV6-1

cdr3_aa: CASSSPLAGSSYNEQFF
d_call: TRBD2
j_call: TRBJ2-1
v_call: TRBV5-1

cdr3_aa: CASSASIFVQPQHF
d_call: .
j_call: TRBJ1-5
v_call: TRBV2

cdr3_aa: CASSQSWDQSGAFF
d_call: .
j_call: TRBJ1-1
v_call: TRBV27

cdr3_aa: CASSQDGGQGGYTF
d_call: .
j_call: TRBJ1-2
v_call: TRBV4-2

cdr3_aa: CASSSPRGGVYGYTF
d_call: TRBD1
j_call: TRBJ1-2
v_call: TRBV28

cdr3_aa: CSASALDEQYF
d_call: .
j_call: TRBJ2-7
v_call: TRBV20-1

cdr3_aa: CASSQGEETQYF
d_call: .
j_call: TRBJ2-5
v_call: TRBV4-2

cdr3_aa: CASSFQTGGQETQYF
d_call: TRBD1
j_call: TRBJ2-5
v_call: TRBV18

cdr3_aa: CATSTRLGGRSYNSPLHF
d_call: .
j_call: TRBJ1-6
v_call: TRBV15

cdr3_aa: CASSKLAGLQETQYF
d_call: TRBD2
j_call: .
v_call: TRBV19

cdr3_aa: CSTGVHEQFF
d_call: .
j_call: TRBJ2-1
v_call: TRBV29-1

cdr3_aa: CASSVIQGTYEQYF
d_call: TRBD1
j_call: TRBJ2-7
v_call: TRBV6-1

cdr3_aa: CASSGGRGYGTEAFF
d_call: TRBD1
j_call: TRBJ1-1
v_call: TRBV19

cdr3_aa: CAWKQPGVNTEAFF
d_call: .
j_call: TRBJ1-1
v_call: TRBV30

cdr3_aa: CASSFPGSGNTIYF
d_call: .
j_call: TRBJ1-3
v_call: TRBV28

cdr3_aa: CASRGLAGGETQYF
d_call: TRBD2
j_call: TRBJ2-5
v_call: TRBV2

cdr3_aa: CASSLAGQWSTEAFF
d_call: .
j_call: TRBJ1-1
v_call: TRBV11-2

cdr3_aa: CASSINTGTSGANVLTF
d_call: TRBD2
j_call: TRBJ2-6
v_call: TRBV19

cdr3_aa: CATSRDRLAGGYEQYF
d_call: TRBD2
j_call: TRBJ2-7
v_call: TRBV15

cdr3_aa: CASNPSEGELQYSEQFF
d_call: .
j_call: TRBJ2-1
v_call: TRBV4-2

cdr3_aa: CASSPRTGDTEAFF
d_call: TRBD1
j_call: TRBJ1-1
v_call: TRBV18

cdr3_aa: CASSPDTLYEQYF
d_call: .
j_call: TRBJ2-7
v_call: TRBV18

cdr3_aa: CASSMLGQGLFF
d_call: TRBD1
j_call: TRBJ2-2
v_call: TRBV19

cdr3_aa: CASSPPWGTDNEQFF
d_call: .
j_call: TRBJ2-1
v_call: TRBV18

cdr3_aa: CASSLGTQVGTGELFF
d_call: .
j_call: TRBJ2-2
v_call: TRBV11-2

cdr3_aa: CASSFMARDEQYF
d_call: .
j_call: TRBJ2-7
v_call: TRBV6-6

cdr3_aa: CASSLRDSFNEKLFF
d_call: TRBD1
j_call: TRBJ1-4
v_call: TRBV19

cdr3_aa: CASSYSETDTQYF
d_call: .
j_call: TRBJ2-3
v_call: TRBV6-5

cdr3_aa: CASTRLGTTTTGELFF
d_call: .
j_call: TRBJ2-2
v_call: TRBV9

cdr3_aa: CASSLFSAGGRSNEQYF
d_call: TRBD2
j_call: TRBJ2-7
v_call: TRBV5-1

cdr3_aa: CASSLRGKQNTEAFF
d_call: TRBD1
j_call: TRBJ1-1
v_call: TRBV27

cdr3_aa: CASSSLAGYNEQFF
d_call: TRBD2
j_call: TRBJ2-1
v_call: TRBV11-2

cdr3_aa: CASSFRTSGRRETQYF
d_call: TRBD2
j_call: TRBJ2-5
v_call: TRBV27

cdr3_aa: CASRGQETQYF
d_call: .
j_call: TRBJ2-5
v_call: TRBV2

cdr3_aa: CASSWQGGETQYF
d_call: .
j_call: TRBJ2-5
v_call: TRBV6-1

cdr3_aa: CASSPEFTISEQYF
d_call: .
j_call: TRBJ2-7
v_call: TRBV7-2

cdr3_aa: CASSYNGRENEKLFF
d_call: .
j_call: TRBJ1-4
v_call: TRBV6-5

cdr3_aa: CASSQVGTLTGELFF
d_call: .
j_call: TRBJ2-2
v_call: TRBV4-2

cdr3_aa: CASSQGVARGPVEGRQFF
d_call: .
j_call: TRBJ2-1
v_call: TRBV4-2

cdr3_aa: CATSRDRALSYEQYF
d_call: .
j_call: TRBJ2-7
v_call: TRBV15

cdr3_aa: CAISESGGRGQGFPLSGANVLTF
d_call: TRBD1
j_call: TRBJ2-6
v_call: TRBV10-3

cdr3_aa: CASSRAGARGNIQYF
d_call: TRBD2
j_call: TRBJ2-4
v_call: TRBV4-3

cdr3_aa: CASSLACRVKNAEAFF
d_call: .
j_call: TRBJ1-1
v_call: TRBV11-3

cdr3_aa: CASSLTGGLYEQYF
d_call: TRBD2
j_call: TRBJ2-7
v_call: TRBV28

cdr3_aa: CASSLDVATNEKLFF
d_call: .
j_call: TRBJ1-4
v_call: TRBV7-9

cdr3_aa: CASSPAGSGGNEKLFF
d_call: TRBD1
j_call: TRBJ1-4
v_call: TRBV5-1

cdr3_aa: CASSQGQGTTNEKLFF
d_call: TRBD1
j_call: TRBJ1-4
v_call: TRBV5-6

cdr3_aa: CASSDKVWDRKAYEQYF
d_call: TRBD1
j_call: TRBJ2-7
v_call: TRBV6-1

cdr3_aa: CASSFGGNNEQYF
d_call: .
j_call: TRBJ2-7
v_call: TRBV7-9

cdr3_aa: CSVEKEVTSNTEAFF
d_call: .
j_call: TRBJ1-1
v_call: TRBV29-1

cdr3_aa: CASSLGDAASTEAFF
d_call: .
j_call: TRBJ1-1
v_call: TRBV7-2

cdr3_aa: CSVEDDLDSNYGYTF
d_call: .
j_call: TRBJ1-2
v_call: TRBV29-1

cdr3_aa: CASSESAVLGGPSHNEQFF
d_call: .
j_call: TRBJ2-1
v_call: TRBV10-2

cdr3_aa: CASSFNGRGSDTQYF
d_call: .
j_call: TRBJ2-3
v_call: TRBV13

cdr3_aa: CASSVELSGYEQYF
d_call: .
j_call: TRBJ2-7
v_call: TRBV9